A single sample is the source of the 3 T cell receptor beta chains below, sequenced in a study of T cell responses to AZD1222 COVID-19 vaccine. The method was immunoSEQ multiplex PCR; TCRdb's version includes in-frame clones alone and lacks a portion of them. The table lists some 100,000 clones, about 89% of them singletons, with about 7.1% in the top ten. Sequenced here: peripheral blood, sampled 28 days after the second AZD1222 dose. The receptor source for this set is an adult who received the AZD1222 COVID-19 vaccine.

The chain employs TRBV11-2 and TRBJ1-3, with a possible D match to TRBD1 (5 bases). Germline values: CDR1 SGHAT, CDR2 FQNNGV. The V and J ends lost 2 bases and 9 bases respectively, with 17 bases between them. The CDR3 has 15 residues. The CDR3 coding sequence is TGTGCCAGCAGCTTAACTAACACGGCTAGGGGCACCATATATTTT. Translated: CASSLTNTARGTIYF. Full variable domain (missing parts from reference TRBV11-2 and TRBJ1-3): EAGVAQSPRYKIIEKRQSVAFWCNPISGHATLYWYQQILGQGPKLLIQFQNNGVVDDSQLPKDRFSAERLKGVDSTLKIQPAKLEDSAVYLCASSLTNTARGTIYFGEGSWLTVV.

V usage is TRBV5-1 and J usage is TRBJ1-2, with D perhaps matching TRBD1 (6 bases). The CDR3 is made up of 15 amino acids. Trimming pared 0 bases from V and 2 bases from J, leaving 11 bases between. Germline CDR1 reads SGHRS; CDR2 reads YFSETQ. CDR3 DNA: TGCGCCAGCAGCTTGGGTGGGGGCTCCAACTATGGCTACACCTTC. Residues: CASSLGGGSNYGYTF.

This clone was seen a handful of times. The chain joins TRBV29-1 to TRBJ2-7; D call uncertain. Germline values: CDR1 SQVTM, CDR2 ANQGSEA. This CDR3 is built from 16 residues. With 0 bases removed from V and 7 bases from J, the gap between germline ends came to 22 bases. CDR3 loop: CSVEDPYGPARAEQYF. CDR3 in DNA: TGCAGCGTTGAAGATCCCTACGGGCCGGCAAGGGCGGAGCAGTACTTC.